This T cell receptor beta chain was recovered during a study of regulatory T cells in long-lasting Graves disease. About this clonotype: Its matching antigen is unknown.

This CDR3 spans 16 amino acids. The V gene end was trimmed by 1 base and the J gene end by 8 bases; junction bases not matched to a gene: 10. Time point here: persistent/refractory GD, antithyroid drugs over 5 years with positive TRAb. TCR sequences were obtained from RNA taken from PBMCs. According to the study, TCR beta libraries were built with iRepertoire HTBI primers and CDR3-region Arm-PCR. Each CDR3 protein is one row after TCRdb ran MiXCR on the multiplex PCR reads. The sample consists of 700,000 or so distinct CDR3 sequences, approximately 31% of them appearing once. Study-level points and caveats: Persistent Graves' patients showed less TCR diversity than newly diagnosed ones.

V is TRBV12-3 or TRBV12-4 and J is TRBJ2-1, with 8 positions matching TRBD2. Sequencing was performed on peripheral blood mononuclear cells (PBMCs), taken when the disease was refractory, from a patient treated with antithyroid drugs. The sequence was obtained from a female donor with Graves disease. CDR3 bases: TGTGCCAGCAGTTTAGGTGGTAGCGGGGTTTTGGATGAGCAGTTCTTC. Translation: CASSLGGSGVLDEQFF.